These 21 T cell receptor beta chains share one sample of origin, sequenced in a study of T-cell memory formation after mild COVID-19. TCRdb ran MiXCR on the 5' RACE reads and lists one entry per CDR3 protein. The sample shows about 610,000 distinct CDR3 sequences, 15% to 20% of them seen only once. Sequencing used PBMCs or a T cell subset sorted from them (not recorded which). The source is an adult woman who had mild COVID-19 (a few samples of this study predate the infection). Cell type and time point are not known.

The gene calls are TRBV20-1 and TRBJ2-1; 14 bases fit TRBD2. Per the germline V gene, CDR1 is DFQATT and CDR2 is SNEGSKA (reference sequence). With V trimmed by 4 bases and J by 9 bases, 5 bases remained unmatched. CDR3 length equals 14 residues. The CDR3 protein is CSAIPGLAGAEQFF. The CDR3 DNA sequence: TGCAGTGCTATCCCGGGACTAGCGGGAGCTGAGCAGTTCTTC.

This rearrangement joins TRBV19 to TRBJ1-5; D unclear. The CDR3 is 13 amino acids. Trimming removed 1 base at V and 5 bases at J, with 6 bases between. The germline CDR1 and CDR2 sequences are LNHDA and SQIVND (reference sequence). The CDR3 sequence: CASSIGTHQPQHF. CDR3 in DNA: TGTGCCAGTAGTATAGGCACCCATCAGCCCCAGCATTTT.

This clonotype was seen many times. This chain's CDR3 is CASSGGQGRPGNTIYF. For the CDR3, the DNA is TGTGCCAGCAGCGGCGGACAGGGGAGGCCTGGAAACACCATATATTTT. The chain has TRBV9 and TRBJ1-3; 9 nucleotides match TRBD1. The CDR3 has 16 amino acids. The germline V gene has CDR1 SGDLS and CDR2 YYNGEE. J was trimmed by 2 bases and V by 3 bases; bases with no gene match: 6.

This chain connects TRBV7-2 to TRBJ2-7; possibly TRBD1 or TRBD2 for D (6 bases each). In germline, CDR1 is SGHTA, CDR2 FQGNSA. This CDR3 spans 13 amino acids. V lost 5 bases and J lost 6, with 14 bases in between. The chain's CDR3 is CASSRRGVPEQYF. CDR3 sequence (DNA): TGTGCCAGCAGCCGAAGGGGGGTTCCCGAGCAGTACTTC.

The chain carries TRBV12-3 or TRBV12-4 and TRBJ2-2, with TRBD2 identical over 8 bases. The CDR3 runs 18 residues. J was trimmed by 3 bases and V by 1 base; bases with no gene match: 10. CDR3 protein: CASSLGSGLAGYTGELFF. The CDR3 DNA reads TGTGCCAGCAGTTTAGGGTCGGGGCTAGCGGGTTACACCGGGGAGCTGTTTTTT.

This clonotype was found many times. The chain carries TRBV29-1 and TRBJ2-1; D is uncertain. In germline, CDR1 is SQVTM, CDR2 ANQGSEA. The CDR3 is 14 residues long. The germline V and J ends were trimmed by 0 bases and 1 base, with 7 bases remaining between them. CDR3 in DNA: TGCAGCGTTGAAGAGCAGGATTCCTACAATGAGCAGTTCTTC. This encodes CSVEEQDSYNEQFF.

This chain uses TRBV10-3 with TRBJ2-5, with TRBD1 identical over 10 bases. V lost 4 bases and J lost 4; bases outside the gene matches: 12. This CDR3 contains 17 residues. CDR1 ENHRY and CDR2 SYGVKD come from the germline V gene. The CDR3 DNA sequence: TGTGCCATCAGTGCCAGCCCGGGACAGGGGAGCTCAGAGACCCAGTACTTC. Translated: CAISASPGQGSSETQYF.

This clonotype was picked up many times. V and J are TRBV12-1 and TRBJ2-1; the table names TRBD2, a call not compared with the DNA. TRBV12-1 is a pseudogene. The length of the CDR3 is 19 residues. The CDR3 loop reads CASSDFLAGERTPTNEQFF. In nucleotides, the CDR3 is TGTGCCAGCAGCGACTTTCTAGCGGGGGAGCGTACTCCGACCAATGAGCAGTTCTTC.

V gene TRBV2 combines with J gene TRBJ2-2; D not resolved. V lost 8 bases and J lost 7, with 17 bases in between. The CDR3 is made up of 14 amino acids. Germline CDR1 is SNHLY and CDR2 is FYNNEI. CDR3 amino acids: CASRWSPRGGELFF. CDR3 in DNA: TGTGCCAGCCGATGGAGCCCCCGCGGCGGGGAGCTGTTTTTT.

This rearrangement joins TRBV25-1 to TRBJ1-1; D is ambiguous. CDR3 size: 12 residues. Germline assignment: CDR1 MGHDK and CDR2 SYGVNS. V was shortened by 3 bases and J by 3 bases, with 5 bases between the two germline ends. CDR3 in amino acids: CASSEKYTEAFF. The CDR3 DNA follows: TGTGCCAGCAGTGAGAAGTACACTGAAGCTTTCTTT.

This clonotype was detected only a few times. This chain connects TRBV14 to TRBJ2-7; 9 bases fit TRBD2. CDR3 length: 15 residues. Unmatched junction bases numbered 5, after V lost 5 bases and J lost 0 bases. From germline, CDR1 is SGHDN and CDR2 FVKESK. Written as DNA, the CDR3 is TGTGCCAGCAGCATATCTAGCGGGGTCTCCTACGAGCAGTACTTC. This encodes CASSISSGVSYEQYF. The variable domain in full, with the rest retrieved from reference TRBV14 and TRBJ2-7, is EAGVTQFPSHSVIEKGQTVTLRCDPISGHDNLYWYRRVMGKEIKFLLHFVKESKQDESGMPNNRFLAERTGGTYSTLKVQPAELEDSGVYFCASSISSGVSYEQYFGPGTRLTVT.

This clonotype was counted between two and nine times. The chain uses TRBV6-2 or TRBV6-3 and TRBJ1-2; D is unclear. Trimming removed 2 bases from V and 6 bases from J, with 7 bases in between. The CDR3 has 12 amino acids. In germline, CDR1 is MNHEY, CDR2 SVGEGT. CDR3 bases: TGTGCCAGCAGTTACAGGCGAAATGGCTACACCTTC. Protein product: CASSYRRNGYTF.

CDR3 protein: CASSYGTSGVNEQFF. The DNA for the CDR3 is TGTGCCAGCAGTTACGGGACTAGCGGGGTCAATGAGCAGTTCTTC. This chain connects TRBV6-5 to TRBJ2-1, with TRBD2 identical over 13 bases. The junction had 1 base not matched to a gene; V was cut back by 2 bases and J by 6 bases. Per germline, CDR1 MNHEY and CDR2 SVGAGI. This CDR3 comprises 15 residues.

In DNA form, the CDR3 reads TGCAGTGCTAGCCCGACAGGGATCTATAATTCACCCCTCCACTTT. It translates to CSASPTGIYNSPLHF. This rearrangement joins TRBV20-1 to TRBJ1-6; 7 nucleotides line up with TRBD1. Germline V gene lookup returns CDR1 DFQATT and CDR2 SNEGSKA (reference sequence). This CDR3 has 15 amino acids. V dropped 3 bases and J dropped 3; count of bases not matched to a gene: 5.

The gene calls are TRBV4-1 and TRBJ2-3; possible D gene TRBD1, 5 bases. Germline CDR1 and CDR2: MGHRA and YSYEKL. V was cut by 4 bases and J by 2 bases, with 10 bases left in between. This CDR3 has 14 amino acids. The CDR3 sequence is CASSRQSLTDTQYF. In DNA, the CDR3 is TGCGCCAGCAGCCGACAGTCCCTCACAGATACGCAGTATTTT.

This clonotype appeared many times. J is TRBJ1-2 and V is TRBV5-1; D not resolved. There are 13 residues in the CDR3. V gave up 0 bases and J gave up 2 bases, with 5 bases separating them. Germline CDR1 and CDR2: SGHRS and YFSETQ. The CDR3 DNA reads as TGCGCCAGCAGCTTGGAAGGAAACTATGGCTACACCTTC. It encodes CASSLEGNYGYTF.

The sample holds a few counts of this clonotype. This chain connects TRBV29-1 to TRBJ2-5; no firm D call. The V gene's germline CDR1 is SQVTM and CDR2 ANQGSEA. Trimming shortened V by 0 bases and J by 5 bases, and 13 bases separated the two germline ends. The CDR3 runs 14 residues. CDR3 sequence reads: CSVEDLYSGETQYF. The CDR3 DNA sequence: TGCAGCGTTGAAGATCTGTACAGTGGGGAGACCCAGTACTTC.

The rearrangement links TRBV6-6 to TRBJ2-1, with no clear D. Germline V gene data show CDR1 as MNHNY and CDR2 as SVGAGI (reference sequence). The CDR3 sequence is 14 residues long. The ends were cut back, 2 bases at V and 4 bases at J, with 9 bases in the middle. The CDR3 bases are TGTGCCAGCAGTTACCCAGACCCGTACAATGAGCAGTTCTTC. Translating it yields CASSYPDPYNEQFF.

Only a few counts were recorded for this clonotype. The chain combines TRBV7-2 with TRBJ2-7; 11 nucleotides line up with TRBD2. Germline assignment: CDR1 SGHTA and CDR2 FQGNSA. J was trimmed by 0 bases and V by 3 bases; bases with no gene match: 7. The CDR3 sequence is 17 residues long. CDR3 loop: CASSFSPSGRSSYEQYF. The CDR3 nucleotides are TGTGCCAGCAGCTTTTCCCCTAGCGGGAGGAGCTCCTACGAGCAGTACTTC.

The V and J genes are TRBV4-2 and TRBJ2-1; maybe TRBD1 (5 bases). This CDR3 is built from 14 residues. V was clipped by 0 bases and J by 10 bases, with 13 bases between them. Per the germline V gene, CDR1 is LGHNA and CDR2 is YNFKEQ. Here the CDR3 reads CASSQDLLKGEQFF. The CDR3 nucleotides read TGTGCCAGCAGCCAAGATTTATTAAAGGGGGAGCAGTTCTTC.

J is TRBJ1-4 and V is TRBV16, with D unresolved. Per germline, CDR1 KGHSY and CDR2 FQNENV. The CDR3 runs 14 residues. The germline V and J ends were trimmed by 2 bases and 6 bases, with 10 bases remaining between them. The CDR3 spells CASSQGLRHEKLFF. CDR3 coding DNA: TGTGCCAGCAGCCAAGGCTTACGCCATGAAAAACTGTTTTTT. Looking up the rest from reference TRBV16 and TRBJ1-4 gives the full variable domain: GEEVAQTPKHLVRGEGQKAKLYCAPIKGHSYVFWYQQVLKNEFKFLISFQNENVFDETGMPKERFSAKCLPNSPCSLEIQATKLEDSAVYFCASSQGLRHEKLFFGSGTQLSVL.